These T cell receptor beta chains were read from a single sample in a study of T cell responses to AZD1222 COVID-19 vaccine. TCRdb's table, derived via immunoSEQ multiplex PCR, lists solely in-frame clones and lacks some. The sample records 110,000 or so clones, about nine tenths being singletons. Sequencing was performed on peripheral blood, taken on day 0 of MenACWY control vaccination. These receptors all come from an adult in good health. Each CDR3 is given with its conserved first and last residue. The D gene is left open where the match is weak. Clone size appears in some rows only: once, few, many, or a class for an expanded clone.

D,J,size,V,CDR3,DNA
-,TRBJ1-1,-,TRBV5-4,CASSPRGGHTEAFF,TGTGCCAGCAGCCCAAGGGGAGGGCACACTGAAGCTTTCTTT
-,TRBJ1-6,-,TRBV20-1,CSASRNSPLHF,TGCAGTGCTTCCAGGAATTCACCCCTCCACTTT
-,TRBJ1-6,-,TRBV6-2/TRBV6-3,CASSRQSSYNSPLHF,TGTGCCAGCAGTCGTCAAAGCTCCTATAATTCACCCCTCCACTTT
-,TRBJ2-1,-,TRBV12-3/TRBV12-4,CASSTGADRFF,TGTGCCAGCAGTACGGGGGCTGACCGGTTCTTC
-,TRBJ2-7,-,TRBV28,CASSPPTGRSYEQYF,TGTGCCAGCAGTCCACCGACGGGACGGTCCTACGAGCAGTACTTC
TRBD1,TRBJ1-6,-,TRBV2,CASSEAGQGGSYNSPLHF,TGTGCCAGCAGTGAAGCGGGCCAGGGGGGTTCCTATAATTCACCCCTCCACTTT
TRBD1,TRBJ1-2,-,TRBV6-5,CASSQTTGGYGYTF,TGTGCCAGCAGTCAGACGACAGGGGGCTATGGCTACACCTTC
-,TRBJ2-7,-,TRBV9,CASSVGVSSYEQYF,TGTGCCAGCAGCGTTGGGGTTAGCTCCTACGAGCAGTACTTC
TRBD2,TRBJ2-5,-,TRBV4-2,CASSQAASGEGETQYF,TGTGCCAGCAGCCAAGCCGCTAGCGGGGAGGGAGAGACCCAGTACTTC
-,TRBJ1-3,-,TRBV19,CASSREAGLFQGSGNTIYF,TGTGCCAGTAGCCGCGAGGCGGGACTTTTCCAGGGCTCTGGAAACACCATATATTTT
-,TRBJ2-5,-,TRBV9,CASSVEPTGTQYF,TGTGCCAGCAGCGTAGAGCCGACGGGGACCCAGTACTTC
-,TRBJ1-6,-,TRBV25-1,CASSLTDISPLHF,TGTGCCAGCAGTCTGACAGACATTTCACCCCTCCACTTT
TRBD1,TRBJ2-1,-,TRBV6-2/TRBV6-3,CASSLRDSDEQFF,TGTGCCAGCAGTCTCCGGGACAGCGATGAGCAGTTCTTC
TRBD1,TRBJ1-3,-,TRBV18,CASSPQTGQGNTIYF,TGTGCCAGCTCACCTCAAACGGGACAGGGAAACACCATATATTTT
-,TRBJ2-7,medium-sized,TRBV19,CASSIWGGGSHEQYF,TGTGCCAGTAGTATTTGGGGCGGTGGGAGCCACGAGCAGTACTTC
-,TRBJ1-2,few,TRBV4-1,CASSQELIQGRHLAYGYTF,TGCGCCAGCAGCCAAGAGTTAATACAGGGTAGACACCTAGCCTATGGCTACACCTTC
-,TRBJ1-1,once,TRBV28,CASSLRTSEAFF,TGTGCCAGCAGTTTACGGACCTCTGAAGCTTTCTTT
-,TRBJ1-2,-,TRBV6-5,CASSYSTGSDGYTF,TGTGCCAGCAGTTACTCTACAGGGAGCGATGGCTACACCTTC
-,TRBJ1-2,-,TRBV2,CASRWGPLGIYGYTF,TGTGCCAGCCGCTGGGGGCCACTAGGGATCTATGGCTACACCTTC